The 3 T cell receptor beta chains below were found in one sample sequenced in a study of beta chain features in type 1 diabetes. For these TCRs, the target antigens are not known. Expressed TCRB transcripts were sequenced, since all the RNA that had been isolated was reverse transcribed. Only in-frame clones appear in the TCRdb table, and some are missing; sequencing was by immunoSEQ multiplex PCR. The table has about 230,000 clones, roughly 16% seen once. Overall study findings and caveats: Across all four CD4+ subsets, people with type 1 diabetes showed modestly shorter TCRB CDR3s.

Sequenced material: naive CD4+ T cells from blood. The receptors were sampled from a man aged 25 to 40 with type 1 diabetes.

The chain combines TRBV9 with TRBJ2-7; D unclear. The CDR3 spans 13 residues. Germline V gene data show CDR1 as SGDLS and CDR2 as YYNGEE. Trimming stripped 2 bases from V and 3 bases from J, with 9 bases between. CDR3: CASSVAAGYEQYF. The CDR3 nucleotides are TGTGCCAGCAGCGTTGCCGCCGGCTACGAGCAGTACTTC.

This clone was found once. The chain combines TRBV7-6 with TRBJ2-6; D possibly corresponds to TRBD1 (5 bases). The CDR3 sequence is 15 residues long. With 1 base removed from V and 2 bases from J, the gap between germline ends came to 6 bases. From germline, CDR1 is SGHVS and CDR2 FNYEAQ. CDR3 nucleotide sequence: TGTGCCAGCAGCTTAGGACAGCCTGGGGCCAACGTCCTGACTTTC. It codes for CASSLGQPGANVLTF.

This clone was observed a handful of times. The CDR3 DNA sequence: TGTGCCAGCAGTGAACTGCAGGCTCAAGAGACCCAGTACTTC. It yields the protein CASSELQAQETQYF. The rearrangement links TRBV25-1 to TRBJ2-5; D is unclear. With 2 bases removed from V and 2 bases from J, the gap between germline ends came to 9 bases. Per the germline V gene, CDR1 is MGHDK and CDR2 is SYGVNS. CDR3 length equals 14 residues.